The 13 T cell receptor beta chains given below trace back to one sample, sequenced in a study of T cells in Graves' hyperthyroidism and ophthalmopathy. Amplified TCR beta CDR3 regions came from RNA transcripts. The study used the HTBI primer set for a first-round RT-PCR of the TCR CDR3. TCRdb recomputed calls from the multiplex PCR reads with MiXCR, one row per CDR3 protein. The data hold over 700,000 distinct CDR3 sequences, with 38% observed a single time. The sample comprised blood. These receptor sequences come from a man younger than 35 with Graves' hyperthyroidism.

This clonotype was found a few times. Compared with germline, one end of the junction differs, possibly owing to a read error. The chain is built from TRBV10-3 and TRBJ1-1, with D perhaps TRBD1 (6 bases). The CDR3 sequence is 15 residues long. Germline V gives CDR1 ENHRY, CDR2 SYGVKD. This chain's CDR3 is CASSARSGGGTEAFF. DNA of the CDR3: TGTGCCAGCAGTGCTCGTAGTGGGGGCGGCACTGAAGCTTTCTTT.

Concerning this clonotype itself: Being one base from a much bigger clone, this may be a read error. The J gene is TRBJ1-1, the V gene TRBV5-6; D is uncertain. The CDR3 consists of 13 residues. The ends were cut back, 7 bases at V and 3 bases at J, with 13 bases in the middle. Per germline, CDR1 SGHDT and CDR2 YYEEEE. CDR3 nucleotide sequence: TGTGCCAGCTATCGCCAGGAGCACACTGAAGCTTTCTTT. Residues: CASYRQEHTEAFF.

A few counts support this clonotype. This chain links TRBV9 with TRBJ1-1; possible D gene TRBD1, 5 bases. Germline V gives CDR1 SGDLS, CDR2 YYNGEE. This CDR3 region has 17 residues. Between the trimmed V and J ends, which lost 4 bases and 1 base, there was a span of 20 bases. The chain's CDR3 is CASSLDGTVGRNTEAFF. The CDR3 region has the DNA TGTGCCAGCAGCTTAGATGGGACCGTGGGAAGGAACACTGAAGCTTTCTTT.

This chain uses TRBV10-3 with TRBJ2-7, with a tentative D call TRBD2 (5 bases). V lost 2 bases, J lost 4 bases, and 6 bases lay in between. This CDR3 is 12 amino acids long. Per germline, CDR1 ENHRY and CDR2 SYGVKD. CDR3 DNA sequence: TGTGCCATCAGTGAGCTAGCATACGAGCAGTACTTC. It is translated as CAISELAYEQYF.

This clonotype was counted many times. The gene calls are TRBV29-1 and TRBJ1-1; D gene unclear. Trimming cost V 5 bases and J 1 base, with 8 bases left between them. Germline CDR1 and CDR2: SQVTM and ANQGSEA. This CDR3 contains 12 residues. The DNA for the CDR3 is TGCAGCGTTTCGCACTCGAACACTGAAGCTTTCTTT. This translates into CSVSHSNTEAFF.

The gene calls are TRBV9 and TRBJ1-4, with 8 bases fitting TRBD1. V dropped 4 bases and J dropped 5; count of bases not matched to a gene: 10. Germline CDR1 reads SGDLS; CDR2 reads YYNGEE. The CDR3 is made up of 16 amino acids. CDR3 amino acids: CASSQTGDSRNEKLFF. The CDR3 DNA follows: TGTGCCAGCAGCCAGACAGGGGACAGCCGGAATGAAAAACTGTTTTTT.

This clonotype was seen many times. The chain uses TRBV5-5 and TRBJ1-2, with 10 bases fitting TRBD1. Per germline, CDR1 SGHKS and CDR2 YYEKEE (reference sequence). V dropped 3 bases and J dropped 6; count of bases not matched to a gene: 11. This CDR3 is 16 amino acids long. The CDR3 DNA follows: TGTGCCAGCAGCTCGGGACAGGGGACCGGGCGGAATGGCTACACCTTC. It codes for CASSSGQGTGRNGYTF. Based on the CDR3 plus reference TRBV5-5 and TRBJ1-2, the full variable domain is DAGVTQSPTHLIKTRGQQVTLRCSPISGHKSVSWYQQVLGQGPQFIFQYYEKEERGRGNFPDRFSARQFPNYSSELNVNALLLGDSALYLCASSSGQGTGRNGYTFGSGTRLTVV.

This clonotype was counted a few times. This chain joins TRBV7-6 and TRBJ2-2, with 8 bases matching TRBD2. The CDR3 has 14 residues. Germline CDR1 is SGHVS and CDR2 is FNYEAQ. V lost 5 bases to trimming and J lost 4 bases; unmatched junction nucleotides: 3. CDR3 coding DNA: TGTGCCAGCAGCGTACTAGCGGCCACCGGGGAGCTGTTTTTT. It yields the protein CASSVLAATGELFF.

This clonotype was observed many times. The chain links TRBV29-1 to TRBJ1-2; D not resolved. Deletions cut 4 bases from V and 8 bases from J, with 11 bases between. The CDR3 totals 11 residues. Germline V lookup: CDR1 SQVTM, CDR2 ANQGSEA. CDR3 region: CSVAGVRGYTF. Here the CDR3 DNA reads TGCAGCGTTGCCGGGGTTCGCGGCTACACCTTC.

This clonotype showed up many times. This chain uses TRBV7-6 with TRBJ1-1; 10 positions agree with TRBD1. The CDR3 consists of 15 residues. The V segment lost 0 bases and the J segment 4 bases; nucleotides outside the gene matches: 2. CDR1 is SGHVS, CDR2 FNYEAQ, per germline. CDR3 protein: CASSLAGTGATEAFF. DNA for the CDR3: TGTGCCAGCAGCTTAGCCGGGACAGGGGCCACTGAAGCTTTCTTT.

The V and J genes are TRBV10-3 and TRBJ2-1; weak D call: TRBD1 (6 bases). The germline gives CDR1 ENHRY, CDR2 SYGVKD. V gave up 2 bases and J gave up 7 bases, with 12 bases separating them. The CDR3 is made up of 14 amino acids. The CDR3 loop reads CAISENRVGNEQFF. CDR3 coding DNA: TGTGCCATCAGTGAGAACAGGGTGGGAAATGAGCAGTTCTTC.

The CDR3 DNA reads TGTGCCAGCATGACAGGGACTAACTATGGCTACACCTTC. Amino acids: CASMTGTNYGYTF. The chain carries TRBV19 and TRBJ1-2; 7 nucleotides line up with TRBD1. Germline lookup yields CDR1 LNHDA and CDR2 SQIVND (reference sequence). The CDR3 consists of 13 residues. The V and J ends lost 9 bases and 0 bases, in that order; junction bases with no gene match: 4.

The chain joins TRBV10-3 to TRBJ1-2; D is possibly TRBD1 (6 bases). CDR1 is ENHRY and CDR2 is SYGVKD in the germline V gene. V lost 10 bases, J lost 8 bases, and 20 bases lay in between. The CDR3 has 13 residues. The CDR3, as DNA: TGTGCCACCCTTTTGGCAGGGGTAGAAGGCTACACCTTC. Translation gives CATLLAGVEGYTF.